These 13 T cell receptor beta chains came from one sample sequenced in a study of cytomegalovirus exposure and HLA in healthy donors. Use of 60 Vbeta and 13 Jbeta primers characterized the PCR. Method: immunoSEQ multiplex PCR; TCRdb's copy keeps in-frame clones and lacks some. The table has about 110,000 clones, roughly two thirds seen once. Input material: PBMCs. The source is a man aged 18 to 29 in good health and CMV-seropositive.

J is TRBJ2-5 and V is TRBV28; TRBD1 matches 7 bases. The CDR3 runs to 15 residues. The V gene end was trimmed by 5 bases and the J gene end by 5 bases; junction bases not matched to a gene: 11. Germline CDR1 reads MDHEN; CDR2 reads SYDVKM. In nucleotides, the CDR3 is TGTGCCAGCAGTCAGAGGGGGACAGTCCAGGAGACCCAGTACTTC. Its protein is CASSQRGTVQETQYF.

The gene calls are TRBV7-9 and TRBJ1-3; tentatively, D is TRBD1 (5 bases). Trimming removed 7 bases at V and 4 bases at J, with 20 bases between. Germline V lookup: CDR1 SEHNR, CDR2 FQNEAQ (reference sequence). The CDR3 contains 16 residues. The CDR3 DNA follows: TGTGCCAGCACCGGAATGGGGGGAGTCAGCGGAAACACCATATATTTT. Amino acid sequence: CASTGMGGVSGNTIYF.

The CDR3 sequence: CASQTGDRGNEQFF. In DNA, the CDR3 is TGTGCAAGCCAAACGGGGGACAGGGGGAATGAGCAGTTCTTC. The rearrangement links TRBV15 to TRBJ2-1; 11 bases line up with TRBD1. Germline CDR1 and CDR2: LNHNV and YYDKDF (reference sequence). CDR3 length equals 14 residues. The complete variable domain, with remaining parts taken from reference TRBV15 and TRBJ2-1, reads DAMVIQNPRYQVTQFGKPVTLSCSQTLNHNVMYWYQQKSSQAPKLLFHYYDKDFNNEADTPDNFQSRRPNTSFCFLDIRSPGLGDTAMYLCASQTGDRGNEQFFGPGTRLTVL.

The chain joins TRBV7-6 to TRBJ2-3, with 8 bases lining up with TRBD2. This CDR3 contains 19 residues. With V trimmed by 5 bases and J by 5 bases, 21 bases remained unmatched. The germline V gene encodes CDR1 SGHVS and CDR2 FNYEAQ. CDR3 protein: CASSDLTPVRGGHIDTQYF. For the CDR3, the DNA is TGTGCCAGCAGCGACCTCACCCCGGTCCGGGGGGGCCATATAGATACGCAGTATTTT.

V and J are TRBV29-1 and TRBJ2-5; no reliable D call. The CDR3 is made up of 13 amino acids. Trimming pared 1 base from V and 4 bases from J, leaving 10 bases between. CDR1 is SQVTM, CDR2 ANQGSEA, per germline. This CDR3 is CSVEGSVGETQYF. In DNA form, the CDR3 reads TGCAGCGTTGAAGGCTCGGTTGGAGAGACCCAGTACTTC.

V is TRBV6-6 and J is TRBJ1-5, with D unclear. Germline V gene sequence: CDR1 MNHNY, CDR2 SVGAGI (reference sequence). V was shortened by 7 bases and J by 7 bases, with 20 bases between the two germline ends. The length of the CDR3 is 15 residues. The CDR3 DNA reads TGTGCCAGCACCGAAGACCGGGAAGCAGCACAGCCCCAGCATTTT. Its protein is CASTEDREAAQPQHF.

The rearrangement links TRBV30 to TRBJ1-5; the match to TRBD1 covers 7 bases. With V trimmed by 5 bases and J by 6 bases, 13 bases remained unmatched. The CDR3 totals 15 residues. The germline gives CDR1 GTSNPN, CDR2 SVGIG (reference sequence). CDR3 residues: CAWGKGTAARQPQHF. DNA of the CDR3: TGTGCCTGGGGGAAGGGGACAGCGGCTCGTCAGCCCCAGCATTTT. Complete variable domain (other parts from reference TRBV30 and TRBJ1-5): SQTIHQWPATLVQPVGSPLSLECTVEGTSNPNLYWYRQAAGRGLQLLFYSVGIGQISSEVPQNLSASRPQDRQFILSSKKLLLSDSGFYLCAWGKGTAARQPQHFGDGTRLSIL.

The chain links TRBV6-5 to TRBJ2-5; possibly TRBD2 for D (5 bases). V lost 6 bases and J lost 3, with 11 bases in between. This CDR3 spans 13 amino acids. Germline-derived CDR1 and CDR2 are MNHEY and SVGAGI. The CDR3 sequence is CASRYTRKETQYF. The CDR3 DNA sequence: TGTGCCAGCAGGTACACTAGGAAAGAGACCCAGTACTTC.

The chain uses TRBV5-1 and TRBJ2-7; TRBD2 aligns across 8 bases. Germline CDR1 is SGHRS and CDR2 is YFSETQ. With V trimmed by 4 bases and J by 4 bases, 13 bases remained unmatched. The length of the CDR3 is 16 residues. The DNA for the CDR3 is TGCGCCAGCAGCAAACTGCGGGGGGACCGGAATTACGAGCAGTACTTC. Its translation: CASSKLRGDRNYEQYF. The full variable domain, completed using reference TRBV5-1 and TRBJ2-7, is KAGVTQTPRYLIKTRGQQVTLSCSPISGHRSVSWYQQTPGQGLQFLFEYFSETQRNKGNFPGRFSGRQFSNSRSEMNVSTLELGDSALYLCASSKLRGDRNYEQYFGPGTRLTVT.

This clone has just one count. This chain joins TRBV7-2 and TRBJ2-5; D is unclear. This CDR3 is 12 amino acids long. Trimming left V 3 bases short and J 4 bases short, with 6 bases between. Germline loops: CDR1 SGHTA, CDR2 FQGNSA. The CDR3 here is CASSFSLETQYF. CDR3 DNA: TGTGCCAGCAGCTTTTCCTTAGAGACCCAGTACTTC.

A note on this clone: Other nucleotide sequences from this sample produce the same CDR3. The chain is built from TRBV5-1 and TRBJ2-5; D remains unclear. Germline V lookup: CDR1 SGHRS, CDR2 YFSETQ. Trimming left V 0 bases short and J 4 bases short, with 4 bases between. The CDR3 loop spans 12 amino acids. The chain's CDR3 is CASSLALETQYF. Written as DNA, the CDR3 is TGCGCCAGCAGCTTGGCGTTAGAGACCCAGTACTTC.

The chain couples TRBV7-3 to TRBJ2-5, with a weak D call TRBD2 (5 bases). Germline values: CDR1 SGHTA, CDR2 FQGTGA. V lost 5 bases and J 4 bases, leaving 20 bases between the germline ends. The CDR3 is 16 amino acids. The CDR3 DNA reads as TGTGCCAGCAGCCCCGAAGGGCGGGTTAATAGAGAGACCCAGTACTTC. It codes for CASSPEGRVNRETQYF.

This clone showed up just a few times. V and J are TRBV11-3 and TRBJ2-7; 8 bases agree with TRBD1. CDR1 and CDR2 from the germline V gene are SGHNT and YENEEA. This CDR3 has 17 amino acids. V dropped 5 bases and J dropped 1; count of bases not matched to a gene: 13. The CDR3 spells CASSLGTGGASSYEQYF. CDR3 bases: TGTGCCAGCAGCCTAGGGACAGGCGGGGCGTCATCCTACGAGCAGTACTTC.